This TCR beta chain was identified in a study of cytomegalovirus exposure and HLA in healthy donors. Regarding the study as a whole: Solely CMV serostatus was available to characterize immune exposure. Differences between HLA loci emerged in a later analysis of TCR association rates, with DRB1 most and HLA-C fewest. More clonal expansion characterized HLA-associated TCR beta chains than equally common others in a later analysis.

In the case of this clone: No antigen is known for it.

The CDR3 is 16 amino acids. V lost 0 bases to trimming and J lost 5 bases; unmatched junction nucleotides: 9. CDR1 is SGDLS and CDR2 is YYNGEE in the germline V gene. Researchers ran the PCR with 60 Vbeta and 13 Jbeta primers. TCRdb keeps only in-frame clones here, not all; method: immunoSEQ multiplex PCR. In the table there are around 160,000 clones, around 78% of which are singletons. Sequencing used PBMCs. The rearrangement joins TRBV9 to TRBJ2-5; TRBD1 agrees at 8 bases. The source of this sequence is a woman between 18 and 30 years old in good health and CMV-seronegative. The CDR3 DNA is TGTGCCAGCAGCGTAGAGGCAGGGGGCTTCCCGGAGACCCAGTACTTC. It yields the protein CASSVEAGGFPETQYF. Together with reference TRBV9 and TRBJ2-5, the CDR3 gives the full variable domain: DSGVTQTPKHLITATGQRVTLRCSPRSGDLSVYWYQQSLDQGLQFLIQYYNGEERAKGNILERFSAQQFPDLHSELNLSSLELGDSALYFCASSVEAGGFPETQYFGPGTRLLVL.